The 17 T cell receptor beta chains reported below all come from one sample, sequenced in a study of blood T cell repertoires in COVID-19. This table comes from immunoSEQ multiplex PCR, and its TCRdb copy is limited to in-frame clones, with some not included. The profile shows about 230,000 clones, approximately 82% of them singletons. The sample comprised peripheral blood. Source of these receptors: a woman between 70 and 85 years old with active or convalescent COVID-19.

V gene TRBV7-9 combines with J gene TRBJ2-7; 12 bases align to TRBD2. CDR1 is SEHNR, CDR2 FQNEAQ, per germline (reference sequence). V was pared by 5 bases and J by 2 bases, with 7 bases of the junction left unmatched. This CDR3 contains 16 residues. The CDR3 DNA sequence: TGTGCCAGCAGCCCGGGACTAGCGGGTTTAACCTACGAGCAGTACTTC. Protein: CASSPGLAGLTYEQYF.

This chain connects TRBV24-1 to TRBJ1-6; possible D gene TRBD1, 5 bases. V dropped 8 bases and J dropped 8 bases, with 21 bases sitting between them. Germline CDR1 reads KGHDR; CDR2 reads SFDVKD. This CDR3 has 16 residues. The chain's CDR3 is CATKPPGGAGYSPLHF. The CDR3, as DNA: TGTGCCACCAAGCCCCCTGGAGGGGCCGGTTATTCACCCCTCCACTTT.

The chain recombines TRBV5-1 with TRBJ2-3, with D perhaps TRBD1 (5 bases). The CDR3 contains 15 residues. Germline V gene sequence: CDR1 SGHRS, CDR2 YFSETQ. V was shortened by 4 bases and J by 4 bases, with 16 bases between the two germline ends. CDR3 nucleotides: TGCGCCAGCAGCCCCAGTGGGGCGTCCGCAGATACGCAGTATTTT. Amino acid sequence: CASSPSGASADTQYF.

The chain carries TRBV5-1 and TRBJ2-3; 9 bases match TRBD2. The trim removed 1 base at V and 4 bases at J, leaving 1 base unmatched. The germline CDR1 and CDR2 sequences are SGHRS and YFSETQ. This CDR3 spans 14 amino acids. Written as DNA, the CDR3 is TGCGCCAGCAGCTTGATAGCGGGAGCAGATACGCAGTATTTT. Translation: CASSLIAGADTQYF.

The chain recombines TRBV18 with TRBJ2-1, with D unclear. The CDR3 sequence is 16 residues long. V lost 2 bases, J lost 0 bases, and 11 bases lay in between. Per germline, CDR1 KGHSH and CDR2 LQKENI. The CDR3 bases are TGTGCCAGCTCACCAGGCAGGCAAAACTCCTACAATGAGCAGTTCTTC. Residues: CASSPGRQNSYNEQFF.

The CDR3 region is CASSLAVTPYSNQPQHF. The CDR3 region has the DNA TGTGCCAGCAGCTTAGCCGTGACACCTTATAGCAATCAGCCCCAGCATTTT. The chain links TRBV11-2 to TRBJ1-5; D not certain. The CDR3 runs 17 residues. V was trimmed by 1 base and J by 0 bases, leaving 13 bases between them. Germline V CDR1 and CDR2: SGHAT, FQNNGV.

The CDR3 bases are TGTGCCAGCAGTACCTCAGGGGACCCCTCTGGAAACACCATATATTTT. Encoded protein: CASSTSGDPSGNTIYF. The chain is built from TRBV28 and TRBJ1-3; possibly TRBD1 for D (6 bases). In germline, CDR1 is MDHEN, CDR2 SYDVKM. Trimming removed 5 bases from V and 0 bases from J, with 14 bases in between. The CDR3 is 16 amino acids.

This clone showed up just a few times. This chain joins TRBV4-2 and TRBJ1-1; 8 bases are shared with TRBD1. The germline CDR1 and CDR2 sequences are LGHNA and YNFKEQ. The CDR3 contains 15 residues. V gave up 4 bases and J gave up 2 bases; unmatched junction bases: 6. CDR3: CASSRPDRDNTEAFF. The CDR3 DNA is TGTGCCAGCAGCCGCCCGGACAGGGATAACACTGAAGCTTTCTTT.

The CDR3 region has the DNA TGTGCCAGCAGCCCCCCCGGGACAGGGTATCAGCCCCAGCATTTT. It encodes CASSPPGTGYQPQHF. The chain joins TRBV7-2 to TRBJ1-5, with 9 bases fitting TRBD1. This CDR3 has 15 residues. V lost 5 bases to trimming and J lost 5 bases; unmatched junction nucleotides: 7. In germline, CDR1 is SGHTA, CDR2 FQGNSA.

The chain combines TRBV5-1 with TRBJ2-1; TRBD1 matches at 7 bases. This CDR3 has 14 amino acids. The germline CDR1 and CDR2 sequences are SGHRS and YFSETQ. J gave up 3 bases and V 4 bases, and 4 bases lay outside the gene matches. CDR3 amino acids: CASSPGQNYNEQFF. In nucleotides, the CDR3 is TGCGCCAGCAGCCCGGGACAGAACTACAATGAGCAGTTCTTC. Together with reference TRBV5-1 and TRBJ2-1, the CDR3 gives the full variable domain: KAGVTQTPRYLIKTRGQQVTLSCSPISGHRSVSWYQQTPGQGLQFLFEYFSETQRNKGNFPGRFSGRQFSNSRSEMNVSTLELGDSALYLCASSPGQNYNEQFFGPGTRLTVL.

This chain joins TRBV28 and TRBJ2-2; no reliable D call. Per the germline V gene, CDR1 is MDHEN and CDR2 is SYDVKM. The CDR3 sequence is 13 residues long. V was clipped by 7 bases and J by 5 bases, with 11 bases between them. CDR3 in DNA: TGTGCCAGCACCCGATACGAGACCGGGGAGCTGTTTTTT. It is translated as CASTRYETGELFF.

This clone was picked up one time. The rearrangement joins TRBV27 to TRBJ1-5; weak D call: TRBD1 (5 bases). CDR1 and CDR2 (germline): MNHEY, SMNVEV (reference sequence). The CDR3 is 12 residues long. The ends were cut back, 5 bases at V and 8 bases at J, with 10 bases in the middle. CDR3 region: CASSPSGEPQHF. CDR3 in DNA: TGTGCCAGCAGTCCCTCGGGGGAGCCCCAGCATTTT.

The V and J genes are TRBV29-1 and TRBJ2-5; 7 bases align to TRBD1. This CDR3 spans 16 amino acids. V shed 3 bases, J shed 5 bases, and the junction held 15 bases outside the gene matches. CDR1 is SQVTM, CDR2 ANQGSEA, per germline. CDR3 bases: TGCAGCGTTGATCGACAGGGTGGAAGGGTAGGGGAGACCCAGTACTTC. Protein sequence: CSVDRQGGRVGETQYF. The full variable domain, rest sourced from reference TRBV29-1 and TRBJ2-5, is SAVISQKPSRDICQRGTSLTIQCQVDSQVTMMFWYRQQPGQSLTLIATANQGSEATYESGFVIDKFPISRPNLTFSTLTVSNMSPEDSSIYLCSVDRQGGRVGETQYFGPGTRLLVL.

This clone came up a few times. The genes are TRBV2 and TRBJ2-1; D uncertain. V dropped 2 bases and J dropped 0 bases, with 5 bases sitting between them. The V gene's germline CDR1 is SNHLY and CDR2 FYNNEI. This CDR3 has 14 amino acids. The CDR3 spells CASSELVSYNEQFF. The CDR3 region has the DNA TGTGCCAGCAGTGAACTAGTCTCCTACAATGAGCAGTTCTTC.

The chain combines TRBV3-1 (or the pseudogene TRBV3-2) with TRBJ2-1, with 13 bases fitting TRBD2. This CDR3 contains 20 residues. The germline CDR1 and CDR2 sequences are LGHDT and YNNKEL (reference sequence). The V gene end was trimmed by 0 bases and the J gene end by 4 bases; junction bases not matched to a gene: 12. The CDR3 region is CASSQDRGRKTSGGYNEQFF. As DNA, the CDR3 is TGTGCCAGCAGCCAAGACCGGGGAAGGAAGACTAGCGGGGGGTACAATGAGCAGTTCTTC.

Concerning this clone itself: A junction boundary mismatches the germline segment, possibly from a read error. V gene TRBV7-2 combines with J gene TRBJ2-7; 8 bases map to TRBD1. This CDR3 has 15 residues. The germline gives CDR1 SGHTA, CDR2 FQGNSA. CDR3 amino acids: CASSLGQGPTYEQYF. The DNA for the CDR3 is TGTGCCAGCAGTTTAGGACAGGGACCCACCTACGAGCAGTACTTC. Full variable domain (outside the CDR3, taken from reference TRBV7-2 and TRBJ2-7): GAGVSQSPSNKVTEKGKDVELRCDPISGHTALYWYRQSLGQGLEFLIYFQGNSAPDKSGLPSDRFSAERTGGSVSTLTIQRTQQEDSAVYLCASSLGQGPTYEQYFGPGTRLTVT.

The DNA of the CDR3 is TGTGCCAGCAGTTACTCGCCGGCAGGGAGGCCGAACACTGAAGCTTTCTTT. Amino acids: CASSYSPAGRPNTEAFF. This chain connects TRBV6-2 or TRBV6-3 to TRBJ1-1; D is possibly TRBD1 (5 bases). Trimming cost V 0 bases and J 1 base, with 15 bases left between them. The CDR3 is 17 residues long. The germline gives CDR1 MNHEY, CDR2 SVGEGT.